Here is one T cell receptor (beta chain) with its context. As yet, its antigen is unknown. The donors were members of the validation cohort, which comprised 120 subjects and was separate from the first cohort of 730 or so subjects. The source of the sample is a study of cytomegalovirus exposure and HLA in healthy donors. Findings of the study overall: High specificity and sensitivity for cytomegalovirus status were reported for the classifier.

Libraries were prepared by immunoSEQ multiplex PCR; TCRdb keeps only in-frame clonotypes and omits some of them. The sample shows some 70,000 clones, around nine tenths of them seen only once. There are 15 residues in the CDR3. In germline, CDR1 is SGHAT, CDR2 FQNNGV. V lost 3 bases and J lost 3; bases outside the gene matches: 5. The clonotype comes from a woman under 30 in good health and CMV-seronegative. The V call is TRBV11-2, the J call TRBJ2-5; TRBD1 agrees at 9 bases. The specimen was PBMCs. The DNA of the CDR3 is TGTGCCAGCAGCTTCCCTGGGACAGGGAAAGAGACCCAGTACTTC. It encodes CASSFPGTGKETQYF.